The 18 T cell receptor beta chains below all came from one sample that was sequenced in a study of T cells in Graves' hyperthyroidism and ophthalmopathy. The CDR3 regions of TCR beta were amplified from RNA transcripts. The TCR CDR3 first-round RT-PCR relied on the HTBI primer set. TCRdb processed the multiplex PCR reads anew with MiXCR; each CDR3 protein has one entry. Among about 840,000 distinct CDR3 sequences listed, more than 30% were seen once. Specimen: blood. The source is a man aged 18 to 30 with Graves' hyperthyroidism.

This clonotype was found a few times. V gene TRBV4-1 combines with J gene TRBJ2-5; TRBD1 aligns across 10 bases. From germline, CDR1 is MGHRA and CDR2 YSYEKL. V dropped 5 bases and J dropped 4; count of bases not matched to a gene: 7. The CDR3 is made up of 15 amino acids. The CDR3 here is CASSSEGQGGETQYF. The CDR3 coding sequence is TGCGCCAGCAGCTCCGAAGGACAGGGGGGAGAGACCCAGTACTTC.

The V call is TRBV6-1, the J call TRBJ1-4; no clear D gene. The CDR3 is 14 amino acids. CDR1 and CDR2 from the germline V gene are MNHNS and SASEGT. V gave up 3 bases and J gave up 2 bases, with 7 bases separating them. The CDR3 here is CASSEVWTNEKLFF. The CDR3 region has the DNA TGTGCCAGCAGTGAGGTCTGGACTAATGAAAAACTGTTTTTT.

The table lists this clonotype with many counts. This chain uses TRBV15 with TRBJ1-5, with D maybe TRBD1 (6 bases). Germline CDR1 LNHNV, CDR2 YYDKDF (reference sequence). This CDR3 is 15 amino acids long. V was pared by 0 bases and J by 5 bases, with 11 bases between. The CDR3 region has the DNA TGTGCCACCAGCAGAGATCTGGGGGCTGATCAGCCCCAGCATTTT. Its translation is CATSRDLGADQPQHF.

The sample holds many counts of this clonotype. The chain employs TRBV4-1 and TRBJ1-2, with 11 bases that match TRBD1. V was pared by 4 bases and J by 8 bases, with 9 bases of the junction left unmatched. CDR3 length: 15 amino acids. Germline values: CDR1 MGHRA, CDR2 YSYEKL. CDR3 residues: CASSPLPGQGGGYTF. The CDR3 DNA sequence: TGCGCCAGCAGCCCCCTACCGGGACAGGGGGGAGGCTACACCTTC.

In its sample, this clonotype was seen once. The chain uses TRBV5-5 and TRBJ1-5; unclear D gene. This CDR3 has 13 amino acids. Trimming took 4 bases from V and 10 from J, leaving 15 bases between them. The germline V gene encodes CDR1 SGHKS and CDR2 YYEKEE (reference sequence). CDR3 protein: CASSPDTNTPQHF. The CDR3 DNA is TGTGCCAGCAGCCCAGATACTAATACTCCCCAGCATTTT.

This clonotype was picked up a small number of times. The J gene is TRBJ2-7, the V gene TRBV20-1, with D tentatively TRBD1 (5 bases). The CDR3 is 14 amino acids. CDR1 DFQATT and CDR2 SNEGSKA come from the germline V gene (reference sequence). The germline V and J ends were trimmed by 0 bases and 1 base, with 10 bases remaining between them. DNA of the CDR3: TGCAGTGCTAGAGATGACAGACGATCCTACGAGCAGTACTTC. It is translated as CSARDDRRSYEQYF.

The V and J genes are TRBV7-6 and TRBJ2-6, with 11 positions matching TRBD1. Germline CDR1 SGHVS, CDR2 FNYEAQ. The CDR3 contains 19 residues. V dropped 5 bases and J dropped 0; count of bases not matched to a gene: 9. This CDR3 is CASSHRTGTGGSGANVLTF. In DNA form, the CDR3 reads TGTGCCAGCAGCCATAGAACCGGGACAGGGGGCTCTGGGGCCAACGTCCTGACTTTC. Complete variable domain (other parts from reference TRBV7-6 and TRBJ2-6): GAGVSQSPRYKVTKRGQDVALRCDPISGHVSLYWYRQALGQGPEFLTYFNYEAQQDKSGLPNDRFSAERPEGSISTLTIQRTEQRDSAMYRCASSHRTGTGGSGANVLTFGAGSRLTVL.

As for this clonotype: This may be a read error: a much more frequent sequence differs by one nucleotide. This rearrangement joins TRBV2 to TRBJ2-7, with D perhaps TRBD1 (5 bases). The CDR3 totals 13 residues. Trimming took 4 bases from V and 5 from J, leaving 12 bases between them. CDR1 SNHLY and CDR2 FYNNEI come from the germline V gene. The CDR3 bases are TGTGCCAGCAGTGCCAGGGAATCCCACGAGCAGTACTTC. Its protein is CASSARESHEQYF.

There are a few counts of this clonotype. Possible read error: a much larger clone is one base away. This sequence joins TRBV7-9 and TRBJ2-7, with D uncertain. This CDR3 contains 11 residues. V lost 8 bases, J lost 9 bases, and 14 bases lay in between. Germline V CDR1 and CDR2: SEHNR, FQNEAQ (reference sequence). The CDR3 DNA sequence: TGTGCCAGCGGCTCAACCCTTTGGCAGTACTTC. Translation gives CASGSTLWQYF.

This clonotype was counted ten times or more. The rearrangement uses TRBV2 and TRBJ1-3, with D uncertain. CDR1 is SNHLY and CDR2 is FYNNEI in the germline V gene. The CDR3 sequence is 15 residues long. Trimming removed 2 bases at V and 0 bases at J, with 8 bases between. The CDR3, as DNA: TGTGCCAGCAGTGAAAGATCGAGCTCTGGAAACACCATATATTTT. It encodes CASSERSSSGNTIYF.

V is TRBV11-1 and J is TRBJ1-2; 7 nucleotides agree with TRBD1. Germline V gene data show CDR1 as SGHAT and CDR2 as FQDESV (reference sequence). CDR3 size: 14 residues. V gave up 1 base and J gave up 8 bases; unmatched junction bases: 7. CDR3 DNA: TGTGCCAGCAGCTTAGTCACAGGGGCGCAAGGCTACACCTTC. Encoded protein: CASSLVTGAQGYTF.

The chain has TRBV9 and TRBJ2-5; 11 bases match TRBD1. With 4 bases clipped from V and 0 bases from J, the junction kept 11 bases outside the gene matches. This CDR3 spans 18 amino acids. Germline values: CDR1 SGDLS, CDR2 YYNGEE. CDR3 sequence reads: CASSTAGGQGANQETQYF. As DNA, the CDR3 is TGTGCCAGCAGCACCGCTGGAGGACAGGGGGCCAACCAAGAGACCCAGTACTTC.

The V gene is TRBV11-3, the J gene TRBJ2-7; 8 positions match TRBD2. CDR1 is SGHNT, CDR2 YENEEA, per germline. The CDR3 loop spans 14 amino acids. J gave up 1 base and V 5 bases, and 4 bases lay outside the gene matches. The chain's CDR3 is CASSPGGYSYEQYF. In DNA form, the CDR3 reads TGTGCCAGCAGCCCGGGGGGGTATTCCTACGAGCAGTACTTC.

This clonotype was seen only a few times. This chain uses TRBV6-5 with TRBJ2-7; 8 positions match TRBD1. CDR3 size: 14 residues. The germline gives CDR1 MNHEY, CDR2 SVGAGI. J gave up 6 bases and V 7 bases, and 11 bases lay outside the gene matches. CDR3 nucleotide sequence: TGTGCCAGCACAGGACAGGGAAACCGACGCGAGCAGTACTTC. Protein: CASTGQGNRREQYF.

The rearrangement links TRBV6-1 to TRBJ2-7; D is undetermined. The CDR3 has 12 residues. Deletions cut 7 bases from V and 3 bases from J, with 10 bases between. Per germline, CDR1 MNHNS and CDR2 SASEGT. This CDR3 reads CASNSRVYEQYF. The CDR3 bases are TGTGCCAGCAACTCCCGCGTCTACGAGCAGTACTTC.

Notes on this clonotype: Possible read error: a much larger clone is one base away. The rearrangement links TRBV7-9 to TRBJ1-1, with unresolved D. Germline CDR1 reads SEHNR; CDR2 reads FQNEAQ (reference sequence). Trimming pared 6 bases from V and 5 bases from J, leaving 13 bases between. This CDR3 contains 13 residues. CDR3 nucleotide sequence: TGTGCCAGCAGTTCGGGCCAGAAAACTGAAGCTTTCTTT. Protein: CASSSGQKTEAFF. The entire variable domain, with the rest obtained from reference TRBV7-9 and TRBJ1-1, is as follows: DTGVSQNPRHKITKRGQNVTFRCDPISEHNRLYWYRQTLGQGPEFLTYFQNEAQLEKSRLLSDRFSAERPKGSFSTLEIQRTEQGDSAMYLCASSSGQKTEAFFGQGTRLTVV.

This clonotype was detected ten times or more. The chain couples TRBV20-1 to TRBJ1-1; D is unresolved. The V gene lost 0 bases and the J gene lost 1 base, with 9 bases spanning the gap. This CDR3 comprises 14 residues. Germline V gives CDR1 DFQATT, CDR2 SNEGSKA (reference sequence). The chain's CDR3 is CSARDWQKNTEAFF. The CDR3 DNA is TGCAGTGCTAGAGATTGGCAGAAGAACACTGAAGCTTTCTTT.

The rearrangement joins TRBV20-1 to TRBJ2-7, with D tentatively TRBD2 (6 bases). Looked up from germline, CDR1 is DFQATT and CDR2 is SNEGSKA (reference sequence). CDR3 size: 17 residues. V lost 3 bases and J 3 bases, leaving 24 bases between the germline ends. CDR3 loop: CSASREKGTVFLYEQYF. As DNA, the CDR3 is TGCAGTGCTAGCCGGGAGAAAGGGACCGTTTTCCTCTACGAGCAGTACTTC.